The rows below give T cell receptor beta chains drawn from one sample of a study of CXCR3-negative and CXCR3-positive naive CD8 T cells. Reprocessing the 5' RACE reads, TCRdb reports a single entry for every CDR3 protein and omits DNA. The table for this sample gives roughly 93,000 distinct CDR3 sequences. The sequencing input was naive CXCR3+ CD8+ T cells from blood. The receptors originated from a human donor in good health. Some clones in this sample may be carry-over from other donors' samples. The CDR3 runs from the conserved cysteine through the conserved F or W.

TRBV7-9	TRBJ2-5	CASSVGYIGISETQYF
TRBV6-2/TRBV6-3	TRBJ1-1	CASSYGGGYTEAFF
TRBV27	TRBJ2-7	CASSPVGSSYEQYF
TRBV19	TRBJ2-5	CASSIASNRGRETQYF
TRBV12-3/TRBV12-4	TRBJ1-5	CASSDGRLYSNQPQHF
TRBV29-1	TRBJ2-5	CSVDHWGSGGFQETQYF
TRBV27	TRBJ1-1	CASSLGTGVMNTEAFF
TRBV29-1	TRBJ1-1	CSVEGGVTLNAFF
TRBV11-2	TRBJ2-7	CASSALYEQYF
TRBV29-1	TRBJ1-2	CSVPLGGQGVSGYTF
TRBV4-1	TRBJ2-7	CASSPPGANEQYF
TRBV5-1	TRBJ2-3	CASSAALAGRTDTQYF
TRBV10-3	TRBJ2-3	CAIKNSGDTDTQYF
TRBV7-9	TRBJ1-1	CASRQQGRGNTEAFF
TRBV23-1	TRBJ2-4	CASSQCDRVRAAKNIQYF
TRBV5-4	TRBJ2-2	CASSPGPGTGVGTGELFF
TRBV7-6	TRBJ2-3	CASSLETGDIPDTQYF
TRBV27	TRBJ2-5	CASSHGQGNQETQYF
TRBV10-3	TRBJ2-1	CATSGPETGLRKDEQFF
TRBV29-1	TRBJ2-7	CSVLDPSYEQYF
TRBV4-2	TRBJ2-3	CASSQEAPSWRGSTDTQYF
TRBV19	TRBJ1-2	CASEFSPGTGYGYTF
TRBV14	TRBJ2-7	CASSKGRASDYEQYF
TRBV6-6	TRBJ2-7	CASKGIGTSWDLWEQYF